The text below deals with one T cell receptor (beta chain). V lost 4 bases to trimming and J lost 4 bases, with 17 bases between them. Germline CDR1 and CDR2: SGDLS and YYNGEE. The CDR3 is 15 residues long. RNA, once extracted, was reverse transcribed into cDNA for use as the sequencing template. Sequencing was performed with immunoSEQ multiplex PCR; in TCRdb, only in-frame clones are kept and a portion is missing. The table has a few hundred thousand clones, around three fifths seen once. Noted treatment: oral pan-JAK inhibitor, 5-10 mg twice daily. It was from alopecia areata patients that lesional scalp punch biopsies and peripheral blood were collected. This sample stems from a study of CD8+ T cells in alopecia areata.

This receptor was taken from a human donor with alopecia areata. The chain uses TRBV9 and TRBJ1-1, with D possibly matching TRBD1 (5 bases). Sequencing was performed on CD4+ T cells sorted from blood, taken at week 52, from a patient treated with tofacitinib. CDR3 protein: CASSPSGGATTEAFF. The CDR3 region has the DNA TGTGCCAGCAGCCCTAGTGGTGGGGCGACCACTGAAGCTTTCTTT.